These 27 T cell receptor beta chains came from one sample sequenced in a study of blood T cell repertoires in COVID-19. The table came from immunoSEQ multiplex PCR; TCRdb's copy has only in-frame clones and leaves some out. Altogether 300,000 to 400,000 clones are present, around 87% being singletons, with the ten largest covering about 6%. The sequencing sample was made of peripheral blood. These receptors came from a woman in her fifties or sixties with COVID-19, enrolled during active disease.

The chain combines TRBV27 with TRBJ1-2; D not certain. In germline, CDR1 is MNHEY, CDR2 SMNVEV (reference sequence). V lost 3 bases and J 0 bases, leaving 11 bases between the germline ends. The CDR3 totals 15 residues. The DNA of the CDR3 is TGTGCCAGCAGTTTTACGGGAGGAGCTAACTATGGCTACACCTTC. Encoded protein: CASSFTGGANYGYTF.

This clone was counted only a few times. This chain links TRBV27 with TRBJ1-6; tentative D call: TRBD1 (5 bases). The CDR3 covers 17 residues. Trimming left V 0 bases short and J 4 bases short, with 13 bases between. Germline lookup yields CDR1 MNHEY and CDR2 SMNVEV (reference sequence). The CDR3 region is CASSLSPWGGYNSPLHF. DNA for the CDR3: TGTGCCAGCAGTTTATCCCCCTGGGGGGGGTATAATTCACCCCTCCACTTT.

As regards this clone: The sample holds other DNA sequences that translate to the same CDR3. This chain uses TRBV5-1 with TRBJ2-1; 9 nucleotides agree with TRBD2. Trimming at V came to 0 bases and at J to 6 bases, leaving 4 bases not matched to a gene. Germline loops: CDR1 SGHRS, CDR2 YFSETQ. This CDR3 has 15 residues. CDR3 region: CASSLEGLAGNEQFF. The CDR3 region has the DNA TGCGCCAGCAGCTTGGAGGGACTAGCAGGCAATGAGCAGTTCTTC.

The genes are TRBV20-1 and TRBJ1-1; D call uncertain. The CDR3 covers 11 residues. Germline CDR1 is DFQATT and CDR2 is SNEGSKA (reference sequence). V lost 6 bases and J 2 bases, leaving 7 bases between the germline ends. CDR3 in amino acids: CSAPYNTEAFF. CDR3 nucleotides: TGCAGTGCCCCCTACAACACTGAAGCTTTCTTT.

V gene TRBV29-1 combines with J gene TRBJ1-4, with D perhaps TRBD1 (5 bases). Trimming pared 7 bases from V and 4 bases from J, leaving 19 bases between. The CDR3 has 15 residues. Germline V gene data show CDR1 as SQVTM and CDR2 as ANQGSEA. The CDR3 region has the DNA TGCAGCGCCTCCTCCGGGGGGGGAGTTAATGAAAAACTGTTTTTT. Translated, it gives CSASSGGGVNEKLFF.

V is TRBV7-8 and J is TRBJ1-1, with D maybe TRBD1 (6 bases). CDR1 and CDR2 from the germline V gene are SGHVS and FQNEAQ. CDR3 length: 15 amino acids. V was pared by 4 bases and J by 4 bases, with 16 bases between. The CDR3 loop is CASSSVGGLVTEAFF. The DNA of the CDR3 is TGTGCCAGCAGCTCGGTCGGGGGGCTTGTCACTGAAGCTTTCTTT.

J is TRBJ1-1 and V is TRBV12-3 or TRBV12-4; D perhaps matches TRBD1 (6 bases). The germline V and J ends were trimmed by 4 bases and 5 bases, with 11 bases remaining between them. There are 13 residues in the CDR3. The CDR3 protein is CASSYQGKTEAFF. Here the CDR3 DNA reads TGTGCCAGCAGTTATCAGGGGAAAACTGAAGCTTTCTTT.

The chain combines TRBV2 with TRBJ1-2; D is unresolved. This CDR3 is built from 13 residues. V lost 3 bases and J lost 5, with 10 bases in between. The germline V gene encodes CDR1 SNHLY and CDR2 FYNNEI. CDR3 coding DNA: TGTGCCAGCAGTGACCCCAGAGGGTATGGCTACACCTTC. Protein sequence: CASSDPRGYGYTF.

Written as DNA, the CDR3 is TGTGCCAGCAGCTTCGAGGACGGGAGTACGCAGTATTTT. Its protein product is CASSFEDGSTQYF. The rearrangement joins TRBV5-4 to TRBJ2-3; a weak D match, TRBD2 (6 bases). The length of the CDR3 is 13 residues. Germline assignment: CDR1 SGHNT and CDR2 YYREEE (reference sequence). Trimming took off 2 bases at V and 8 bases at J, with 12 bases between the two ends.

The rearrangement joins TRBV29-1 to TRBJ2-3; 11 nucleotides agree with TRBD1. CDR3 size: 13 residues. Germline V gene lookup returns CDR1 SQVTM and CDR2 ANQGSEA. The V segment lost 7 bases and the J segment 7 bases; nucleotides outside the gene matches: 7. DNA for the CDR3: TGCAGCGGGGGACAGGGGGTTTCATATACGCAGTATTTT. This sequence encodes CSGGQGVSYTQYF.

The genes are TRBV9 and TRBJ1-1; D not certain. Germline V CDR1 and CDR2: SGDLS, YYNGEE. V gave up 0 bases and J gave up 6 bases, with 12 bases separating them. The CDR3 sequence is 14 residues long. This chain's CDR3 is CASSVVAGRPEAFF. The CDR3 nucleotides read TGTGCCAGCAGCGTAGTGGCCGGGAGACCTGAAGCTTTCTTT.

This chain uses TRBV19 with TRBJ2-7, with TRBD2 matching 14 bases. Unmatched junction bases numbered 10, after V lost 8 bases and J lost 7 bases. The germline gives CDR1 LNHDA, CDR2 SQIVND (reference sequence). The CDR3 covers 15 residues. DNA of the CDR3: TGTGCCAGTGGAGAATGGGGACTAGCGGGAGTTGAGCAGTACTTC. It translates to CASGEWGLAGVEQYF.

The chain employs TRBV5-1 and TRBJ2-1, with D tentatively TRBD1 (5 bases). The CDR3 contains 15 residues. Trimming took 4 bases from V and 0 from J, leaving 11 bases between them. CDR1 SGHRS and CDR2 YFSETQ come from the germline V gene. The CDR3 coding sequence is TGCGCCAGCAGCCCTGACAGCTCCTCCTACAATGAGCAGTTCTTC. Translating it yields CASSPDSSSYNEQFF.

The genes are TRBV7-9 and TRBJ1-5; no definite D call. The germline V gene has CDR1 SEHNR and CDR2 FQNEAQ (reference sequence). Deletions cut 4 bases from V and 3 bases from J, with 7 bases between. The CDR3 runs 13 residues. The CDR3 DNA reads TGTGCCAGCAGCTCAGGTTTCAATCAGCCCCAGCATTTT. Encoded protein: CASSSGFNQPQHF.

This clone was observed a few times. The chain couples TRBV27 to TRBJ1-5; 10 bases match TRBD1. J lost 3 bases, V lost 5 bases, and 7 bases had no gene match. Germline V gene data show CDR1 as MNHEY and CDR2 as SMNVEV (reference sequence). The CDR3 covers 16 residues. The CDR3 here is CASSIGQGVSNQPQHF. The CDR3 DNA is TGTGCCAGCAGTATCGGACAGGGGGTCTCCAATCAGCCCCAGCATTTT.

The chain employs TRBV18 and TRBJ1-1; 9 bases are a match to TRBD1. The V segment lost 3 bases and the J segment 3 bases; nucleotides outside the gene matches: 5. Germline CDR1 is KGHSH and CDR2 is LQKENI. This CDR3 comprises 15 residues. The DNA of the CDR3 is TGTGCCAGCTCACCTAGGGACAGGGCGGACACTGAAGCTTTCTTT. It encodes CASSPRDRADTEAFF.

This chain joins TRBV4-2 and TRBJ2-2; 12 bases are a match to TRBD1. J was trimmed by 5 bases and V by 5 bases; bases with no gene match: 6. Germline assignment: CDR1 LGHNA and CDR2 YNFKEQ. The CDR3 totals 16 residues. The CDR3 nucleotides are TGTGCCAGCAGCGGGGGACAGGGGGCGGGGACCGGGGAGCTGTTTTTT. Translated, it gives CASSGGQGAGTGELFF.

The chain links TRBV25-1 to TRBJ1-6; D is unresolved. This CDR3 comprises 16 residues. Trimming took off 2 bases at V and 10 bases at J, with 18 bases between the two ends. In germline, CDR1 is MGHDK, CDR2 SYGVNS. The CDR3 DNA reads TGTGCCAGCAGTGAACTTGGCACCGCCGGAGGGTCACCCCTCCACTTT. Translated, it gives CASSELGTAGGSPLHF.

CDR3 protein: CASSQPGQSYEQYF. DNA of the CDR3: TGTGCCAGCAGCCAACCGGGACAGTCCTACGAGCAGTACTTC. V is TRBV7-9 and J is TRBJ2-7, with 7 bases matching TRBD1. V dropped 5 bases and J dropped 1; count of bases not matched to a gene: 5. CDR1 and CDR2 (germline): SEHNR, FQNEAQ (reference sequence). The CDR3 totals 14 residues. The whole variable domain, remainder taken from reference TRBV7-9 and TRBJ2-7, is DTGVSQNPRHKITKRGQNVTFRCDPISEHNRLYWYRQTLGQGPEFLTYFQNEAQLEKSRLLSDRFSAERPKGSFSTLEIQRTEQGDSAMYLCASSQPGQSYEQYFGPGTRLTVT.

V usage is TRBV24-1 and J usage is TRBJ2-2; D perhaps matches TRBD1 (5 bases). The CDR3 spans 14 residues. The germline V gene has CDR1 KGHDR and CDR2 SFDVKD. V gave up 5 bases and J gave up 1 base, with 7 bases separating them. The CDR3 loop reads CATSAGRNTGELFF. Written as DNA, the CDR3 is TGTGCCACCAGTGCAGGGCGGAACACCGGGGAGCTGTTTTTT.

The rearrangement joins TRBV4-2 to TRBJ2-1, with D perhaps TRBD2 (6 bases). The CDR3 totals 14 residues. Germline V gene lookup returns CDR1 LGHNA and CDR2 YNFKEQ. Trimming stripped 3 bases from V and 3 bases from J, with 9 bases between. The CDR3 spells CASSQTTSYNEQFF. The CDR3 DNA reads TGTGCCAGCAGCCAGACGACTAGCTACAATGAGCAGTTCTTC.

The V gene is TRBV20-1, the J gene TRBJ1-4, with D perhaps matching TRBD1 (5 bases). Looked up from germline, CDR1 is DFQATT and CDR2 is SNEGSKA (reference sequence). This CDR3 spans 11 amino acids. CDR3 sequence: CVGAANEKLFF. The CDR3 DNA follows: TGCGTAGGGGCAGCTAATGAAAAACTGTTTTTT.

The chain recombines TRBV7-9 with TRBJ2-3; D unresolved. The V gene's germline CDR1 is SEHNR and CDR2 FQNEAQ (reference sequence). The CDR3 is 12 amino acids. The V gene lost 5 bases and the J gene lost 0 bases, with 3 bases spanning the gap. The CDR3 spells CASSTSTDTQYF. The CDR3 coding sequence is TGTGCCAGCAGCACTAGCACAGATACGCAGTATTTT.

CDR3 loop: CASSDRINEKLFF. The DNA for the CDR3 is TGTGCCAGTTCCGACAGAATTAATGAAAAACTGTTTTTT. This chain uses TRBV7-2 with TRBJ1-4; tentatively, D is TRBD1 (5 bases). Germline assignment: CDR1 SGHTA and CDR2 FQGNSA. Trimming left V 9 bases short and J 4 bases short, with 12 bases between. The CDR3 has 13 residues.

The V gene is TRBV10-2, the J gene TRBJ2-2, with 9 nucleotides matching TRBD1. V shed 6 bases, J shed 3 bases, and the junction held 5 bases outside the gene matches. This CDR3 region has 15 residues. The germline V gene encodes CDR1 WSHSY and CDR2 SAAADI. CDR3 sequence: CASRYGQGHTGELFF. The CDR3 nucleotides are TGCGCCAGCAGATACGGACAGGGGCACACCGGGGAGCTGTTTTTT.

The chain is built from TRBV6-6 and TRBJ1-2; D gene ambiguous. CDR3 size: 15 residues. Looked up from germline, CDR1 is MNHNY and CDR2 is SVGAGI (reference sequence). V lost 2 bases and J lost 2, with 12 bases in between. This CDR3 reads CASSYPFGENYGYTF. The CDR3 DNA is TGTGCCAGCAGTTACCCCTTCGGGGAAAACTATGGCTACACCTTC.

The chain is built from TRBV30 and TRBJ2-5; TRBD1 matches 8 bases. CDR1 GTSNPN and CDR2 SVGIG come from the germline V gene (reference sequence). The length of the CDR3 is 14 residues. With V trimmed by 0 bases and J by 7 bases, 7 bases remained unmatched. CDR3 protein: CAWSVGAGGLTQYF. CDR3 in DNA: TGTGCCTGGAGTGTCGGGGCAGGGGGCCTGACCCAGTACTTC.